What follows is one T cell receptor beta chain and its context. The table came from immunoSEQ multiplex PCR; TCRdb's copy has only in-frame clones and leaves some out. The sample carries 20,000 to 25,000 clones, approximately 86% recorded once. This entry is derived from a study of ipilimumab plus nivolumab after autologous stem cell transplantation. Study-level background: Both relapsed and primary refractory DLBCL were included.

Patients got ipilimumab 1 mg/kg beginning 14 to 28 days post-transplant. The CDR3 length is 15 residues. V was shortened by 4 bases and J by 10 bases, with 22 bases between the two germline ends. Germline loops: CDR1 SGHTA, CDR2 FQGTGA. The chain is built from TRBV7-3 and TRBJ1-1; D remains ambiguous. The sequencing used PBMCs, collected in a trial of ipilimumab plus nivolumab as post-transplant consolidation. This receptor was identified in a male donor with diffuse large B-cell lymphoma. The CDR3 DNA sequence: TGTGCCAGCAGCTCGGACCCTGGACGGTTCAGCGGAGCTTTCTTT. Translation gives CASSSDPGRFSGAFF.